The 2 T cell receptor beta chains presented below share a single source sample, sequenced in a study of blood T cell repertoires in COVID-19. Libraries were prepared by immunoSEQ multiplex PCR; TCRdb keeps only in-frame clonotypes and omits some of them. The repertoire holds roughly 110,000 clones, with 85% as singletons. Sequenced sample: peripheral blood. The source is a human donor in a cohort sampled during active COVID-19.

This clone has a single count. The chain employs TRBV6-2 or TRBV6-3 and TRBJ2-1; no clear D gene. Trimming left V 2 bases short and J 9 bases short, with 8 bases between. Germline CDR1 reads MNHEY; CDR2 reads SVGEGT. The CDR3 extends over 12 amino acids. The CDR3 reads CASSYERVEQFF. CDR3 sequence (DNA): TGTGCCAGCAGTTACGAGCGCGTTGAGCAGTTCTTC.

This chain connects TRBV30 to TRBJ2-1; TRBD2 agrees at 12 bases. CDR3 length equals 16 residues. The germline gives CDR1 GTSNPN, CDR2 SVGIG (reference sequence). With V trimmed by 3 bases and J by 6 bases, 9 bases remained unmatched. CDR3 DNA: TGTGCCTGGAGCCGAAGACTAGCGGGGGAGGCCAATGAGCAGTTCTTC. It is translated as CAWSRRLAGEANEQFF.